A single sample is the source of the 8 T cell receptor beta chains below, sequenced in a study of a mutant IDH1 vaccine in newly diagnosed glioma. Time point: week 35, safety follow-up. It was 300 ug of mutant IDH1 20-mer peptide that made up each vaccine dose, given with topical imiquimod. For these receptors, no antigen is known. Assay used: immunoSEQ multiplex PCR; TCRdb lists only in-frame clones, some missing. The sample has tens of thousands of clones, 74% seen once; the top ten hold approximately 4.8%. Sequenced here: PBMCs, sampled from a glioma patient whose treatment included an IDH1 peptide vaccine. Source of these receptors: a man aged 45-65 years with glioma.

This clone appeared a single time. V is TRBV5-1 and J is TRBJ1-5; a weak D match, TRBD1 (5 bases). Trimming shortened V by 0 bases and J by 6 bases, and 10 bases separated the two germline ends. CDR1 and CDR2 from the germline V gene are SGHRS and YFSETQ. This CDR3 is built from 14 residues. As DNA, the CDR3 is TGCGCCAGCAGCTTGGAGGGGTCGGGTCAGCCCCAGCATTTT. This sequence encodes CASSLEGSGQPQHF.

The chain has TRBV7-2 and TRBJ2-4, with 7 bases identical to TRBD2. The length of the CDR3 is 14 residues. Unmatched junction bases numbered 4, after V lost 1 base and J lost 7 bases. Germline V gene sequence: CDR1 SGHTA, CDR2 FQGNSA. The CDR3: CASSLGPTSNIQYF. CDR3 DNA: TGTGCCAGCAGCTTAGGTCCGACTAGCAACATTCAGTACTTC.

This chain joins TRBV28 and TRBJ1-1; 9 bases fit TRBD1. This CDR3 has 14 residues. With 6 bases clipped from V and 2 bases from J, the junction kept 4 bases outside the gene matches. The germline CDR1 and CDR2 sequences are MDHEN and SYDVKM. CDR3 nucleotide sequence: TGTGCCAGCAGACGGACAGGGGCCAACACTGAAGCTTTCTTT. Protein product: CASRRTGANTEAFF.

This clone appeared once. The chain joins TRBV9 to TRBJ2-2, with a weak D call TRBD1 (6 bases). The length of the CDR3 is 15 residues. Trimming stripped 6 bases from V and 6 bases from J, with 18 bases between. In germline, CDR1 is SGDLS, CDR2 YYNGEE. Here the CDR3 reads CASTRRDTFAGELFF. CDR3 sequence (DNA): TGTGCCAGCACCCGACGGGACACCTTCGCCGGGGAGCTGTTTTTT.

J is TRBJ1-1 and V is TRBV7-3; D remains ambiguous. The CDR3 consists of 18 residues. Germline V gives CDR1 SGHTA, CDR2 FQGTGA. V lost 1 base to trimming and J lost 0 bases, with 18 bases between them. CDR3 DNA sequence: TGTGCCAGCAGCTTAAGACATCCTGGTAGTATAATGAACACTGAAGCTTTCTTT. Translating it yields CASSLRHPGSIMNTEAFF.

The chain has TRBV28 and TRBJ2-3; unclear D gene. Trimming pared 4 bases from V and 1 base from J, leaving 12 bases between. The CDR3 runs to 15 residues. CDR1 is MDHEN and CDR2 is SYDVKM in the germline V gene. CDR3 loop: CASSSLQLRTDTQYF. As DNA, the CDR3 is TGTGCCAGCAGTTCCCTTCAGCTGCGCACAGATACGCAGTATTTT.

The chain employs TRBV4-2 and TRBJ1-1, with D tentatively TRBD1 (6 bases). CDR1 and CDR2 (germline): LGHNA, YNFKEQ. V was trimmed by 4 bases and J by 2 bases, leaving 26 bases between them. The CDR3 spans 19 residues. In DNA, the CDR3 is TGTGCCAGCAGCCTCTCGCCTTGGACAGCAGGAAGAGGAAACACTGAAGCTTTCTTT. Translation: CASSLSPWTAGRGNTEAFF.

The chain carries TRBV29-1 and TRBJ2-3; D might be TRBD2 (6 bases). Germline CDR1 is SQVTM and CDR2 is ANQGSEA. The V and J ends lost 2 bases and 5 bases respectively, with 11 bases between them. This CDR3 is built from 13 residues. The CDR3 nucleotides read TGCAGCGTTGAATTACGGGGGAAAGATACGCAGTATTTT. This encodes CSVELRGKDTQYF.